Sequencing of this T cell receptor beta chain was carried out in a study of blood T cell repertoires in COVID-19. As for the study in general: From the United States, Italy and Spain came samples of acute and convalescent COVID-19. In each case, the material was cDNA or gDNA derived from T cells, B-cell-depleted T cells, or PBMCs.

The germline V and J ends were trimmed by 0 bases and 12 bases, with 9 bases remaining between them. The germline V gene encodes CDR1 LNHNV and CDR2 YYDKDF (reference sequence). This CDR3 has 13 residues. In the study's own analysis: Amplification of reference gene primers was used by the study to estimate nucleated cell counts. Some clones are missing from TCRdb's copy, which holds only in-frame ones; the method was immunoSEQ multiplex PCR. V and J calls and clone size are as listed in that table; D and trimming were resolved from the DNA. The sample holds 200,000 or so clones, 85% to 90% seen once.

V usage is TRBV15 and J usage is TRBJ1-6; D unresolved. The specimen sequenced was peripheral blood. The source of this sequence is a man aged 50 to 60 with acute or convalescent COVID-19. CDR3 in amino acids: CATSRDRRLPLHF. CDR3 bases: TGTGCCACCAGCAGAGATAGGAGGTTACCCCTCCACTTT.